Sequencing of this T cell receptor (beta chain) was carried out in a study of response to subunit inactivated influenza vaccine. Whole-study results and caveats: There was a suggestion from the authors that each seasonal influenza vaccination recruits few new T cells.

TCRdb recomputed calls from the RT-PCR reads with MiXCR, one row per CDR3 protein. The top ten hold 10% to 15% of the sample, which has hundreds of thousands of distinct CDR3 sequences, under 9% seen once. Regarding this clonotype: The target antigen is unknown.

Germline V CDR1 and CDR2: DFQATT, SNEGSKA (reference sequence). The length of the CDR3 is 16 residues. The V segment lost 1 base and the J segment 3 bases; nucleotides outside the gene matches: 6. The sample here was PBMCs from blood, taken less than 30 months after vaccination. This chain connects TRBV20-1 to TRBJ2-4; TRBD1 agrees at 10 bases. The sequence was collected from a man aged 50 to 69 who received an inactivated influenza vaccine. CDR3 region: CSARAPGQGFKNIQYF. The CDR3 DNA follows: TGCAGTGCTAGAGCACCGGGACAGGGGTTCAAAAACATTCAGTACTTC.